A selection of T cell receptor beta chains follows, all from one sample in a study of shared clonotypes between healthy human individuals. Clones were read by immunoSEQ multiplex PCR, and TCRdb kept only the in-frame ones, dropping some. The sample yields 450,000 to 600,000 clones, around 79% seen once. Source material: PBMCs. The origin of the receptors is a woman aged 35 to 49 in good health. Some clones in this sample may be carry-over from other donors' samples. CDR3s include the opening cysteine and the closing phenylalanine or tryptophan. Each record gives: J gene, V gene, clone size, CDR3 protein. Some rows mark clone size as missing; the rest say once, few, many or name a class of expanded clone.

j_call: TRBJ2-7
v_call: TRBV7-2
clone_size: -
cdr3_aa: CASSTRPNYEQYF

j_call: TRBJ1-1
v_call: TRBV30
clone_size: -
cdr3_aa: CAWRGTWVTEAFF

j_call: TRBJ2-1
v_call: TRBV4-1
clone_size: few
cdr3_aa: CASSPLATAGGGDEQFF

j_call: TRBJ2-7
v_call: TRBV25-1
clone_size: -
cdr3_aa: CASSEYRGGVGDYEQYF

j_call: TRBJ1-1
v_call: TRBV19
clone_size: -
cdr3_aa: CASSGAGARTEAFF

j_call: TRBJ2-7
v_call: TRBV27
clone_size: -
cdr3_aa: CASSPRTGGYYQQYF

j_call: TRBJ1-2
v_call: TRBV6-5
clone_size: once
cdr3_aa: CASSTRLGGYTF

j_call: TRBJ2-7
v_call: TRBV19
clone_size: -
cdr3_aa: CASSVHPPASGAYEQYF

j_call: TRBJ2-1
v_call: TRBV28
clone_size: once
cdr3_aa: CASSPLGPRGGQFF

j_call: TRBJ2-5
v_call: TRBV7-9
clone_size: many
cdr3_aa: CASSFRAQETQYF

j_call: TRBJ2-3
v_call: TRBV11-3
clone_size: -
cdr3_aa: CASSFLARRTDTQYF

j_call: TRBJ2-1
v_call: TRBV7-6
clone_size: once
cdr3_aa: CASSFLQGVYNEQFF

j_call: TRBJ1-3
v_call: TRBV7-8
clone_size: once
cdr3_aa: CASSLTDGGGRSGNTIYF

j_call: TRBJ1-5
v_call: TRBV5-8
clone_size: -
cdr3_aa: CASSFRGFFSSNQPQHF

j_call: TRBJ2-7
v_call: TRBV6-1
clone_size: -
cdr3_aa: CASSDSSRVKGEQYF

j_call: TRBJ2-2
v_call: TRBV19
clone_size: few
cdr3_aa: CASTNTGELFF

j_call: TRBJ2-7
v_call: TRBV6-6
clone_size: -
cdr3_aa: CASSDGLAGGYEQYF

j_call: TRBJ2-1
v_call: TRBV28
clone_size: once
cdr3_aa: CASSPGGGNGWYEQFF

j_call: TRBJ2-1
v_call: TRBV30
clone_size: -
cdr3_aa: CAWSIPNGGEQFF

j_call: TRBJ2-4
v_call: TRBV7-7
clone_size: -
cdr3_aa: CASRYHGTDLAKNIQYF

j_call: TRBJ2-7
v_call: TRBV19
clone_size: -
cdr3_aa: CASQEGDYYEQYF

j_call: TRBJ2-3
v_call: TRBV4-3
clone_size: few
cdr3_aa: CASSQVPGAVDTQYF